The clone carrying this TCR beta chain was seen a few times. The target antigen is unknown. Each TRB amplification used roughly 230-550 ng of genomic DNA from blood. BIOMED2 TRB-A/B primer pools were used in multiplex TRB PCR. MiXCR, run by TCRdb on the multiplex PCR reads, gives a single entry per CDR3 protein. The sample yields roughly 15,000 distinct CDR3 sequences, 29% seen once. These data originate in a study of T and B cells in COVID-19 patients. In the study overall: At median age roughly 35 years, recovered patients were younger than active-infection patients at about 70. Study observations and caveats: There were more than 2,000 TCR clusters exclusive to the recovered cohort, some 30 with low generation probability. At recovery TRB diversity and richness exceeded healthy donors, after highly clonal active COVID-19 repertoires.

Deletions cut 3 bases from V and 3 bases from J, with 9 bases between. The CDR3 has 14 amino acids. Germline lookup yields CDR1 LNHDA and CDR2 SQIVND (reference sequence). The receptor was derived from a human donor who had recovered from COVID-19. Sequencing input: blood. The rearrangement joins TRBV19 to TRBJ1-3; D is undetermined. In DNA form, the CDR3 reads TGTGCCAGTAGTATCTCGGGGAATGGAAACACCATATATTTT. Translation gives CASSISGNGNTIYF.